Presented here are 2 T cell receptor beta chains from one specimen sequenced in a study of breast tumors, draining lymph nodes, adjacent tissues. TCRdb reanalysed the multiplex PCR reads using MiXCR and keeps one entry per CDR3 protein. The sample carries about 22,000 distinct CDR3 sequences, roughly 60% recorded once. Specimen: breast tumor tissue. All receptors derive from a female donor with breast cancer. Some clones in this sample may be carry-over from other donors' samples.

Concerning this clonotype: A read error may produce the germline difference seen at one junction end. The chain carries TRBV20-1 and TRBJ2-3, with D perhaps matching TRBD1 (6 bases). The CDR3 spans 14 residues. Per germline, CDR1 DFQATT and CDR2 SNEGSKA (reference sequence). The CDR3 loop is CSARATGTTATQYF. The CDR3 coding sequence is TGCAGTGCTAGAGCAACCGGGACAACAGCTACGCAGTATTTT.

The chain joins TRBV19 to TRBJ1-2, with a tentative D call TRBD1 (6 bases). V was clipped by 7 bases and J by 1 base, with 13 bases between them. The CDR3 is 14 amino acids. The V gene's germline CDR1 is LNHDA and CDR2 SQIVND (reference sequence). The CDR3 coding sequence is TGTGCCAGTAACGCGGACAGCTATAACTATGGCTACACCTTC. Protein sequence: CASNADSYNYGYTF. Looking up the rest from reference TRBV19 and TRBJ1-2 gives the full variable domain: DGGITQSPKYLFRKEGQNVTLSCEQNLNHDAMYWYRQDPGQGLRLIYYSQIVNDFQKGDIAEGYSVSREKKESFPLTVTSAQKNPTAFYLCASNADSYNYGYTFGSGTRLTVV.